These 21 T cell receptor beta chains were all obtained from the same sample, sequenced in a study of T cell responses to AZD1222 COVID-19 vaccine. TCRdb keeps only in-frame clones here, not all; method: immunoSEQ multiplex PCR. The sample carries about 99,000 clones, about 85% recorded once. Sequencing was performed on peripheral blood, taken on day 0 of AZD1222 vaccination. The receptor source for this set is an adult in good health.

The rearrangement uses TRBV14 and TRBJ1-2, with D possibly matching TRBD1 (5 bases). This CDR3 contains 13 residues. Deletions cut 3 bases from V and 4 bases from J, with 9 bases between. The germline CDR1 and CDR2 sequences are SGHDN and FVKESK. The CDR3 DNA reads TGTGCCAGCAGCCACGGGACGGGCTATGGCTACACCTTC. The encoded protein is CASSHGTGYGYTF.

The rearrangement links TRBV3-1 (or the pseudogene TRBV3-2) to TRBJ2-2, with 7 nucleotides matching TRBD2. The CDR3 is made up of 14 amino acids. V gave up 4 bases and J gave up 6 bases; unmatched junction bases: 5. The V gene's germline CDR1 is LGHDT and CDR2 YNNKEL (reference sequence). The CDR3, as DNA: TGTGCCAGCAGCCCCAGCGGGATGGCCGGGGAGCTGTTTTTT. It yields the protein CASSPSGMAGELFF.

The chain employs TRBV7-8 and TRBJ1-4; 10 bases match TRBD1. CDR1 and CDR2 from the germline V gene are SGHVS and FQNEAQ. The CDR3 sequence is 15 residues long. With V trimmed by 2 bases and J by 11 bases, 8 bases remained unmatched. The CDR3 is CASSLQRTGGAKLFF. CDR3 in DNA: TGTGCCAGCAGCTTACAGAGGACAGGGGGAGCCAAACTGTTTTTT.

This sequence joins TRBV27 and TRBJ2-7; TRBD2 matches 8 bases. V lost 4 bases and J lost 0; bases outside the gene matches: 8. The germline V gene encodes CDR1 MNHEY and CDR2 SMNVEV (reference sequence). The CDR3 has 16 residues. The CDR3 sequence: CASSSRGGASSYEQYF. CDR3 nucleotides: TGTGCCAGCAGTTCCCGGGGGGGGGCGAGCTCCTACGAGCAGTACTTC.

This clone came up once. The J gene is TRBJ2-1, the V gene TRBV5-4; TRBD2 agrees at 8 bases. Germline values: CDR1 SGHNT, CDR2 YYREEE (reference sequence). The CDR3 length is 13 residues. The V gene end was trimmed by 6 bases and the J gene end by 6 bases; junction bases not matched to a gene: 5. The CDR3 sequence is CASTATSGNEQFF. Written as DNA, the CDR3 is TGTGCCAGCACCGCCACTAGCGGCAATGAGCAGTTCTTC.

The CDR3 reads CASSSGGHEQYF. The CDR3 coding sequence is TGCGCCAGCAGTTCAGGGGGACACGAGCAGTACTTC. This chain joins TRBV23-1 and TRBJ2-7; 7 bases are a match to TRBD1. TRBV23-1 is annotated as an ORF whose role is uncertain. This CDR3 is built from 12 residues. V trimming: 5 bases; J trimming: 5 bases; junction bases outside the gene matches: 3.

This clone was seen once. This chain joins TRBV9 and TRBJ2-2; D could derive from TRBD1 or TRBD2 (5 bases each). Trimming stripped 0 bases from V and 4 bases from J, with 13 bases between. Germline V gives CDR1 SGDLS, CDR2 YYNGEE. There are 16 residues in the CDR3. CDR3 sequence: CASSVGGSPSTGELFF. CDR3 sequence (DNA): TGTGCCAGCAGCGTAGGGGGGAGTCCGAGCACCGGGGAGCTGTTTTTT.

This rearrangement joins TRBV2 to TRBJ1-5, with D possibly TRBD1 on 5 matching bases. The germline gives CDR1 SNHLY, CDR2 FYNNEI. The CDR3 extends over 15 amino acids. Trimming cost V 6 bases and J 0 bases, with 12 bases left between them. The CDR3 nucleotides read TGTGCCAGCAGGGGGGGGTTACATAGCAATCAGCCCCAGCATTTT. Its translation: CASRGGLHSNQPQHF.

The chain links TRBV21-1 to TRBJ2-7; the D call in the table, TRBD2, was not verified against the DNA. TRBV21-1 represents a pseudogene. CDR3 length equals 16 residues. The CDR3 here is CASSKVVFGVSYEQYV. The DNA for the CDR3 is TGTGCCAGCAGCAAGGTCGTTTTCGGGGTCTCCTACGAGCAGTACGTC.

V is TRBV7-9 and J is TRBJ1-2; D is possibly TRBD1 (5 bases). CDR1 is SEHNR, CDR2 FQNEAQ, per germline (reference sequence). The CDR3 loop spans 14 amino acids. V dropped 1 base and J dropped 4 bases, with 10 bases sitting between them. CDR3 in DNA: TGTGCCAGCAGCTTAGGGCGGGACCGCTATGGCTACACCTTC. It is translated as CASSLGRDRYGYTF.

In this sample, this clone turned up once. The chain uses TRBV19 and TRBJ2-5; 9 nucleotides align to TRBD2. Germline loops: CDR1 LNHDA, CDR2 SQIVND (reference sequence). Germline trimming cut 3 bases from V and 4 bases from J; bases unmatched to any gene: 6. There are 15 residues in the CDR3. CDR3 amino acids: CASSIVLAGSETQYF. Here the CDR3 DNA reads TGTGCCAGTAGTATCGTACTAGCGGGTTCAGAGACCCAGTACTTC.

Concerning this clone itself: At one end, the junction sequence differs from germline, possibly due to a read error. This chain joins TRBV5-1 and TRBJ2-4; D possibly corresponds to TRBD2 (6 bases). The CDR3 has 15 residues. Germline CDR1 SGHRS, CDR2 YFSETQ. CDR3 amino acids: CASSLRGLGTDIQYF. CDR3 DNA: TGTGCCAGCAGCTTGCGGGGCTTGGGGACGGACATTCAGTACTTC.

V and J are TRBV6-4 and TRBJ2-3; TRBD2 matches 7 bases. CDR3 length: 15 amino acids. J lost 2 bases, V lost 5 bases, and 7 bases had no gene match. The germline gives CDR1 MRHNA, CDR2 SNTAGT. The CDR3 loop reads CASSLSGGTTDTQYF. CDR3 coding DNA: TGTGCCAGCAGTTTATCCGGGGGGACCACAGATACGCAGTATTTT.

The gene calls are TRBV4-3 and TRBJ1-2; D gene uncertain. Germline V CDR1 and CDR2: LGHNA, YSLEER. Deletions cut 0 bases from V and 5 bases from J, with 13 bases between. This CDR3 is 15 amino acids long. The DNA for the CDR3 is TGCGCCAGCAGCCAAGATCGAAGCTTCTCGTATGGCTACACCTTC. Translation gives CASSQDRSFSYGYTF.

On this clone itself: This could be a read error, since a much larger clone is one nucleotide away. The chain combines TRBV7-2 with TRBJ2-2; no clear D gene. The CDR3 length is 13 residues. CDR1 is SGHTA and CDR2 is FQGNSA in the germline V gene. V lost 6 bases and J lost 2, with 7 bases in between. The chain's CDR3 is CASSFTNTGELFF. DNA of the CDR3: TGTGCCAGCAGTTTTACAAACACCGGGGAGCTGTTTTTT.

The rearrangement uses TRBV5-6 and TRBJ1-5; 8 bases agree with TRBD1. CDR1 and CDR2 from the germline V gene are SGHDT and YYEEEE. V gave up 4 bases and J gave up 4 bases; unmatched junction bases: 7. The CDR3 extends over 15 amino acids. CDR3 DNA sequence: TGTGCCAGCAGCCCCCGGGACAGGCGTAATCAGCCCCAGCATTTT. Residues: CASSPRDRRNQPQHF.

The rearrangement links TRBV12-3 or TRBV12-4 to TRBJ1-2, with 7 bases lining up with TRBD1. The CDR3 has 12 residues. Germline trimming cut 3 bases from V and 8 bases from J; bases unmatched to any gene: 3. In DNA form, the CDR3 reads TGTGCCAGCAGTTTTTCCAGGGGGGGCTACACCTTC. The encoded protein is CASSFSRGGYTF.

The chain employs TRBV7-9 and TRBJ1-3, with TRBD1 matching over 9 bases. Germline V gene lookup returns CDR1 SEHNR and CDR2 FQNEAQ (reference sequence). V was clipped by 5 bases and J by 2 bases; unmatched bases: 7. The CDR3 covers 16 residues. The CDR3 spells CASSMGQGSAGNTIYF. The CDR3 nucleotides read TGTGCCAGCAGCATGGGACAGGGATCGGCTGGAAACACCATATATTTT.

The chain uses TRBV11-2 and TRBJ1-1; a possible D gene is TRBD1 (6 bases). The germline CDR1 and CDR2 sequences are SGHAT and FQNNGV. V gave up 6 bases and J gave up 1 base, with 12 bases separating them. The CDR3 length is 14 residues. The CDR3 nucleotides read TGTGCCAGCAGACTCACAGGGACGAACACTGAAGCTTTCTTT. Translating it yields CASRLTGTNTEAFF.

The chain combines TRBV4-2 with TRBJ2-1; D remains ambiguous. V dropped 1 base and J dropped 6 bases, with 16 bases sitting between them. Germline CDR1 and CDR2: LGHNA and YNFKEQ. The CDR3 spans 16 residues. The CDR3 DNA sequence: TGTGCCAGCAGCCAAGGGCCTCGGCCTCCCTCCAATGAGCAGTTCTTC. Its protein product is CASSQGPRPPSNEQFF.

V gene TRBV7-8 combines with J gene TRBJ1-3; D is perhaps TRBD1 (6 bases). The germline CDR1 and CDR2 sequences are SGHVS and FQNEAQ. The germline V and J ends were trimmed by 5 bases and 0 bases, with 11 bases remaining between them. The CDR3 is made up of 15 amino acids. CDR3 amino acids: CASSLVTGSGNTIYF. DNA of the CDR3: TGTGCCAGCAGCCTGGTGACAGGCTCTGGAAACACCATATATTTT.